The entry below gives a single T cell receptor (beta chain) sequence along with its context. The record originates from a study of blood T cell repertoires in COVID-19. Study-level background: Sites in the United States, Italy and Spain provided acute and convalescent COVID-19 samples. PBMCs, B-cell-depleted T cells, or T cells were the source of the cDNA or gDNA that made up the material.

Germline CDR1 MRHNA, CDR2 SNTAGT. This CDR3 comprises 13 residues. V was clipped by 6 bases and J by 4 bases, with 11 bases between them. As handled by the study authors: The authors estimated nucleated cell counts from reference gene primer amplification. TCRdb's copy holds only in-frame clones and misses some; the assay was immunoSEQ multiplex PCR. V and J calls plus clone size are reproduced from that table; the DNA served to infer D and trimming. Of approximately 65,000 clones in the sample, 93% were seen once. The sample comprised peripheral blood. The gene calls are TRBV6-4 and TRBJ2-3, with a weak D call TRBD1 (6 bases). This clonotype was obtained from an older man with active COVID-19. In DNA, the CDR3 is TGTGCCAGCAGCGCACAGGGTTCAGATACGCAGTATTTT. Translated: CASSAQGSDTQYF.